A selection of T cell receptor beta chains follows, all from one sample in a study of patients and donors after allogeneic stem cell transplantation. Each CDR3 protein gets one entry after TCRdb re-called the RT-PCR reads with MiXCR. The sample has about 960,000 distinct CDR3 sequences, 15% to 20% seen once. Sequenced sample: blood, either unsorted or a sorted T cell fraction (not recorded which). The source of these receptors is a human donor who was either an allogeneic HSCT recipient or a stem cell or donor lymphocyte infusion donor (not recorded which). It is not recorded whose cells these are; they may come from a transplant donor. Both conserved end residues are part of each CDR3. Fields, in order: J gene, V gene, clone size, D gene, CDR3 protein, CDR3 DNA. The D gene is left open where the match is weak. Clone size is shown for a subset of rows, as once, few, many or a class of expanded clone.

>TRBJ2-5|TRBV6-5|few|.
CATLFGETQYF
TGTGCCACCCTGTTCGGTGAGACCCAGTACTTC
>TRBJ2-1|TRBV2|few|TRBD2
CASSVVGRARNEQFF
TGTGCCAGCAGTGTTGTCGGGAGGGCTAGAAATGAGCAGTTCTTC
>TRBJ1-1|TRBV12-3/TRBV12-4|.|.
CASSPSPPGHKNTEAFF
TGTGCCAGCAGTCCGAGCCCTCCGGGACACAAGAACACTGAAGCTTTCTTT
>TRBJ2-2|TRBV7-7|few|.
CASSSRDMNTGELFF
TGTGCTAGCAGCTCCCGGGACATGAACACCGGGGAGCTGTTTTTT
>TRBJ1-6|TRBV20-1|.|.
CSAPPDAQNSPLHF
TGCAGTGCCCCTCCGGACGCGCAAAATTCACCCCTCCACTTT
>TRBJ2-4|TRBV20-1|.|TRBD2
CSARAGSGRAKNIQYF
TGCAGTGCTAGAGCTGGTAGCGGGAGGGCCAAAAACATTCAGTACTTC
>TRBJ1-5|TRBV12-3/TRBV12-4|.|.
CASSFLRTADQPQHF
TGTGCCAGCAGCTTCCTGAGGACAGCCGATCAGCCCCAGCATTTT
>TRBJ1-6|TRBV28|few|.
CASSAYLAGNSPLHF
TGTGCCAGCAGCGCCTATTTAGCGGGTAATTCACCCCTCCACTTT
>TRBJ1-1|TRBV25-1|few|.
CASAEGAENTEAFF
TGTGCCAGCGCCGAAGGGGCGGAGAACACTGAAGCTTTCTTT
>TRBJ1-4|TRBV4-1|.|.
CASSRDGTKLFF
TGCGCCAGCAGCCGTGACGGAACTAAACTGTTTTTT
>TRBJ2-2|TRBV11-1|few|TRBD2
CASSDYLTSGGNTGELFF
TGTGCCAGCAGCGACTACCTTACTAGCGGGGGTAACACCGGGGAGCTGTTTTTT
>TRBJ2-1|TRBV20-1|.|.
CSARLPREQFF
TGCAGTGCAAGACTACCCCGAGAGCAGTTCTTC
>TRBJ1-6|TRBV20-1|few|TRBD1
CSARDSGRTGSYNSPLHF
TGCAGTGCTAGAGATTCGGGGCGGACAGGGTCTTACAATTCACCCCTCCACTTT
>TRBJ1-2|TRBV6-5|once|.
CASRYRRDNYDYTF
TGTGCCAGCCGTTACCGCAGGGATAACTATGACTACACCTTC
>TRBJ2-7|TRBV20-1|few|.
CSAWTVPKFYYEQYF
TGCAGTGCTTGGACAGTACCCAAATTCTACTACGAGCAGTACTTC
>TRBJ2-2|TRBV6-1|once|.
CASSEAFRGTGELFF
TGTGCCAGCAGTGAAGCTTTCCGGGGCACCGGGGAGCTGTTTTTT
>TRBJ2-3|TRBV7-2|.|.
CASSLNALGTDTQYF
TGTGCCAGCAGCTTAAATGCGTTGGGCACAGATACGCAGTATTTT
>TRBJ2-3|TRBV12-3/TRBV12-4|many|.
CASSSPGLDTQYF
TGTGCCAGCAGTTCCCCGGGGTTAGATACGCAGTATTTT
>TRBJ1-5|TRBV11-2|few|TRBD1
CASSLGTGHQPQHF
TGTGCCAGCAGCCTCGGGACAGGGCATCAGCCCCAGCATTTT
>TRBJ2-3|TRBV5-1|few|TRBD2
CASSLGSGRRATDTQYF
TGCGCCAGCAGCTTGGGGAGCGGGAGGAGGGCCACAGATACGCAGTATTTT
>TRBJ2-7|TRBV24-1|few|.
CATSDYKGGAAYEQYF
TGTGCCACCAGTGACTATAAGGGGGGCGCGGCATACGAGCAGTACTTC
>TRBJ1-2|TRBV4-3|many|.
CASSQEGRRNYGYTF
TGCGCCAGCAGCCAAGAAGGGAGGAGGAACTATGGCTACACCTTC
>TRBJ2-1|TRBV11-2|.|TRBD2
CASRSPGGFPNEQFF
TGTGCCAGCCGGTCCCCGGGGGGGTTCCCCAATGAGCAGTTCTTC
>TRBJ2-3|TRBV6-2/TRBV6-3|.|TRBD2
CASSHRGGADTQYF
TGTGCCAGCAGCCACCGGGGGGGCGCAGATACGCAGTATTTT
>TRBJ1-1|TRBV12-3/TRBV12-4|many|.
CASTLGGWTEAFF
TGTGCCAGCACCCTGGGAGGATGGACTGAAGCTTTCTTT
>TRBJ2-7|TRBV7-8|.|.
CASSLDDGWQYF
TGTGCCAGCAGCTTAGATGATGGCTGGCAGTACTTC
>TRBJ2-2|TRBV9|.|TRBD2
CASSARGTSITGELFF
TGTGCCAGCAGCGCCCGCGGGACTAGCATCACCGGGGAGCTGTTTTTT
>TRBJ2-7|TRBV4-1|few|TRBD1
CASSQTGVYEQYF
TGCGCCAGCAGCCAGACAGGGGTATACGAGCAGTACTTC
>TRBJ2-1|TRBV6-2/TRBV6-3|few|.
CASSYPRDGQFF
TGTGCCAGCAGTTACCCGCGGGACGGGCAGTTCTTC
>TRBJ2-3|TRBV12-3/TRBV12-4|many|TRBD2
CASSSRLAETSTDTQYF
TGTGCCAGCAGTTCACGACTAGCGGAGACTAGCACAGATACGCAGTATTTT
>TRBJ1-3|TRBV5-6|.|.
CASSLSLTRSGNTIYF
TGTGCCAGCAGCTTGTCCCTGACACGCTCTGGAAACACCATATATTTT
>TRBJ2-1|TRBV5-4|many|.
CASSLNFGEQFF
TGTGCCAGCAGCTTAAATTTTGGTGAGCAGTTCTTC
>TRBJ1-1|TRBV5-1|.|.
CASSLDTGNTEAFF
TGCGCCAGCAGCTTGGATACAGGTAACACTGAAGCTTTCTTT
>TRBJ2-1|TRBV20-1|few|TRBD2
CSTLTSGNSYNEQFF
TGCAGTACCCTCACTAGCGGGAACTCCTACAATGAGCAGTTCTTC
>TRBJ2-3|TRBV7-9|few|TRBD2
CASRLAGGLSTDTQYF
TGTGCCAGCCGACTGGCGGGAGGACTGAGCACAGATACGCAGTATTTT
>TRBJ2-2|TRBV6-1|few|TRBD1
CASSRQGAGSGELFF
TGTGCCAGCAGTCGACAGGGGGCGGGTTCCGGGGAGCTGTTTTTT
>TRBJ2-3|TRBV6-1|.|.
CASNLGGTDTQYF
TGTGCCAGCAACCTTGGGGGCACAGATACGCAGTATTTT